This T cell receptor (beta chain) was sequenced in a study of early T cells in non-severe SARS-CoV-2 infection. Study-level information: The authors sequenced bulk RNA from unsorted whole blood, leaving chains unpaired. Study results and limitations: A preference for anti-spike CD8 responses marked VDJdb matching, which missed private and CD4 specificities.

TCRdb re-derived calls from the 5' RACE reads in MiXCR, one entry per CDR3 protein. The data contain over 30,000 distinct CDR3 sequences, about 5% of them singletons. In germline, CDR1 is SQVTM, CDR2 ANQGSEA. The CDR3 length is 13 residues. V was shortened by 4 bases and J by 1 base, with 10 bases between the two germline ends. This clonotype was observed a few times. Its antigen is unidentified. The V gene is TRBV29-1, the J gene TRBJ1-2; D is perhaps TRBD1 (5 bases). The TCR sequence derives from an adult who was a healthcare worker with PCR-confirmed SARS-CoV-2 infection or an uninfected control (not recorded which). The sample consisted of whole blood. The CDR3 region is CSVAPGNNYGYTF. In DNA form, the CDR3 reads TGCAGCGTTGCCCCAGGGAATAACTATGGCTACACCTTC.